The 13 T cell receptor beta chains presented below share a single source sample, sequenced in a study of CD8 T cells in Susac syndrome. After extraction with the RNeasy kit, 0.5 to 1 ug of the RNA was reverse transcribed using random hexamers. MiXCR, applied by TCRdb to the immunoSEQ multiplex PCR reads, yields one record per CDR3 protein. Of some 300,000 distinct CDR3 sequences in the sample, 65% to 90% were seen once. Specimen: CD8+ T cells from PBMCs. The origin of the receptors is a human donor with multiple sclerosis.

V gene TRBV28 combines with J gene TRBJ2-5; 7 bases are a match to TRBD2. The CDR3 is 13 amino acids. Losses at the gene ends were 6 bases for V and 8 bases for J; bases not matched to a gene: 9. Germline V gene sequence: CDR1 MDHEN, CDR2 SYDVKM. CDR3 sequence reads: CASRRWGGNTQYF. DNA of the CDR3: TGTGCCAGCAGGCGGTGGGGGGGGAATACCCAGTACTTC. Filled out from reference TRBV28 and TRBJ2-5, the complete variable domain reads DVKVTQSSRYLVKRTGEKVFLECVQDMDHENMFWYRQDPGLGLRLIYFSYDVKMKEKGDIPEGYSVSREKKERFSLILESASTNQTSMYLCASRRWGGNTQYFGPGTRLLVL.

The rearrangement uses TRBV21-1 and TRBJ2-4; the table assigns TRBD1, which was not confirmed against the DNA. TRBV21-1 is termed a pseudogene. The CDR3 loop spans 16 amino acids. This CDR3 reads CASSLPQGQKKNIQYF. The CDR3 nucleotides are TGTGCCAGCAGCTTGCCCCAGGGACAGAAGAAAAACATTCAGTACTTC.

Here the CDR3 DNA reads TGCGCCAGCAGCCATTGGGAAACCCCCTACAATGAGCAGTTCTTC. Translating it yields CASSHWETPYNEQFF. The chain combines TRBV4-3 with TRBJ2-1; D is ambiguous. The CDR3 length is 15 residues. CDR1 is LGHNA, CDR2 YSLEER, per germline. Trimming took off 3 bases at V and 2 bases at J, with 11 bases between the two ends.

The chain links TRBV27 to TRBJ1-5; TRBD1 matches 7 bases. The CDR3 sequence is 18 residues long. From germline, CDR1 is MNHEY and CDR2 SMNVEV (reference sequence). Trimming removed 5 bases from V and 4 bases from J; junction bases left unmatched: 17. CDR3 in amino acids: CASSPAAGGHGLNQPQHF. The CDR3 DNA sequence: TGTGCCAGCAGTCCGGCGGCAGGGGGTCACGGTCTTAATCAGCCCCAGCATTTT.

This clonotype came up a few times. One end of the junction does not line up with germline, which may come from a read error. The CDR3 DNA sequence: TGTGCTAGCAGGTCGACAGGGCCCCAAGAGACCCAGTACTTC. This gives the protein CASRSTGPQETQYF. This sequence joins TRBV7-6 and TRBJ2-5; 7 positions match TRBD1. Germline V gives CDR1 SGHVS, CDR2 FNYEAQ. The CDR3 runs 14 residues.

The V and J genes are TRBV19 and TRBJ1-5; D is perhaps TRBD1 (5 bases). V lost 3 bases and J lost 2, with 11 bases in between. The CDR3 contains 15 residues. Germline CDR1 and CDR2: LNHDA and SQIVND (reference sequence). In nucleotides, the CDR3 is TGTGCCAGTAGTATCCCATGGGGGGGCAATCAGCCCCAGCATTTT. It encodes CASSIPWGGNQPQHF. The full variable domain, its missing parts supplied by reference TRBV19 and TRBJ1-5, is DGGITQSPKYLFRKEGQNVTLSCEQNLNHDAMYWYRQDPGQGLRLIYYSQIVNDFQKGDIAEGYSVSREKKESFPLTVTSAQKNPTAFYLCASSIPWGGNQPQHFGDGTRLSIL.

The V call is TRBV6-2 or TRBV6-3, the J call TRBJ1-1, with D unclear. From germline, CDR1 is MNHEY and CDR2 SVGEGT. The CDR3 consists of 14 residues. V was cut by 6 bases and J by 1 base, with 12 bases left in between. DNA for the CDR3: TGTGCCAGCAGGTTCGTACGGGAGAACACTGAAGCTTTCTTT. It yields the protein CASRFVRENTEAFF.

The chain carries TRBV5-6 and TRBJ2-3; D unclear. This CDR3 is built from 16 residues. Germline V gives CDR1 SGHDT, CDR2 YYEEEE. V lost 3 bases to trimming and J lost 0 bases, with 14 bases between them. CDR3 sequence (DNA): TGTGCCAGCAGCTCAAAACTGGTCGCTAGCACAGATACGCAGTATTTT. Protein sequence: CASSSKLVASTDTQYF.

Here the CDR3 DNA reads TGCAGTGCTAAAATTTCGGGTTCGTACGAGCAGTACTTC. The encoded protein is CSAKISGSYEQYF. The rearrangement links TRBV20-1 to TRBJ2-7; D gene ambiguous. This CDR3 region has 13 residues. Between the trimmed V and J ends, which lost 4 bases and 4 bases, there was a span of 14 bases. Per germline, CDR1 DFQATT and CDR2 SNEGSKA (reference sequence).

The rearrangement uses TRBV5-6 and TRBJ2-2, with 11 bases lining up with TRBD2. Unmatched junction bases numbered 5, after V lost 0 bases and J lost 7 bases. This CDR3 has 16 residues. In germline, CDR1 is SGHDT, CDR2 YYEEEE. The CDR3 nucleotides are TGTGCCAGCAGCTTGGAGCTAGCGGGAGGCGGCGGGGAGCTGTTTTTT. It is translated as CASSLELAGGGGELFF.

The genes are TRBV9 and TRBJ1-1; perhaps TRBD1 as D (5 bases). Germline CDR1 is SGDLS and CDR2 is YYNGEE. The CDR3 contains 16 residues. V was pared by 4 bases and J by 4 bases, with 20 bases between. For the CDR3, the DNA is TGTGCCAGCAGCCACAACCTCCAGGGAAGCGGCACTGAAGCTTTCTTT. Protein: CASSHNLQGSGTEAFF.

J is TRBJ2-7 and V is TRBV30, with 8 nucleotides matching TRBD1. This CDR3 comprises 13 residues. The trim removed 4 bases at V and 3 bases at J, leaving 5 bases unmatched. Germline-derived CDR1 and CDR2 are GTSNPN and SVGIG (reference sequence). CDR3 amino acids: CAWTDGQGYEQYF. CDR3 coding DNA: TGTGCCTGGACCGACGGACAGGGCTACGAGCAGTACTTC.

The chain joins TRBV7-9 to TRBJ1-2; TRBD1 matches 8 bases. Germline V lookup: CDR1 SEHNR, CDR2 FQNEAQ (reference sequence). The CDR3 covers 14 residues. Trimming took 2 bases from V and 8 from J; bases not matched to a gene: 7. In DNA, the CDR3 is TGTGCCAGCAGCTTAAACGGACAGGGAGACGGCTACACCTTC. Protein: CASSLNGQGDGYTF.